Given below is one T cell receptor (beta chain) in context. Its antigen is unknown. The sample comes from a study of OX40 agonist ivuxolimab in advanced cancers. Germline lookup yields CDR1 SGHAT and CDR2 FQNNGV. This CDR3 is built from 16 residues. V was shortened by 0 bases and J by 4 bases, with 10 bases between the two germline ends. Study results and caveats: CD4+ and CD8+ blood T cells expanded clonally by week 6 at 0.1 to 3.0 mg/kg. Among some nonresponders, normalized T-cell clonal expansion was also low. Specificity for antigen went undetermined in the expanded peripheral T cells. Partial responders receiving 0.1-3.0 mg/kg showed among the lowest clonal expansion.

TCRdb's table, derived via immunoSEQ multiplex PCR, lists solely in-frame clones and lacks some. The data hold about 67,000 clones, with roughly nine tenths observed a single time. The specimen comprised CD4+ or CD8+ T cells sorted from blood, sampled in a trial of the OX40 agonist ivuxolimab. V and J are TRBV11-2 and TRBJ2-6; D gene ambiguous. The sequence came from an adult with an advanced solid tumor such as melanoma, head and neck, liver or kidney cancer. In nucleotides, the CDR3 is TGTGCCAGCAGCTTAGATTGGGGAAGAGGGGCCAACGTCCTGACTTTC. Protein product: CASSLDWGRGANVLTF.